The present T cell receptor (beta chain) was sequenced within a study of beta chain features in type 1 diabetes. As for the study in general: Examination spanned about 99 million sorted cells from all samples.

Germline values: CDR1 MNHEY, CDR2 SMNVEV (reference sequence). CDR3 length: 15 residues. Trimming took off 5 bases at V and 5 bases at J, with 15 bases between the two ends. Study findings and constraints: Relative to healthy donors, patients appeared to have naive, central memory and Treg TCRB repertoires that were more similar. Moderate yet significant TCRB CDR3 shortening was seen in Type 1 diabetes patients in all four CD4+ subsets. Sequencing from cDNA could over-represent high-TCR-expressing cells.

Isolated RNA was reverse transcribed in full, so expressed TCRB transcripts were sequenced. Assay used: immunoSEQ multiplex PCR; TCRdb lists only in-frame clones, some missing. The sample has 25,000 to 30,000 clones, roughly 50% seen once. Donors underwent one heparinised blood draw, 95 to 150 mL on average. A remark on this clone: Antigen unknown.

Specimen: Tregs from blood. This clonotype was sampled from a woman younger than 35 with type 1 diabetes. V gene TRBV27 combines with J gene TRBJ2-2; D is unresolved. The CDR3 nucleotides are TGTGCCAGCAGTACCTACACGACAAGGACCGGGGAGCTGTTTTTT. It specifies CASSTYTTRTGELFF.